This TCR beta chain was identified in a study of blood T cell repertoires in COVID-19. As for the study in general: Samples of COVID-19 (acute and convalescent) were obtained from the United States, Italy and Spain. The cDNA or gDNA used as material had been derived from T cells, B-cell-depleted T cells, or PBMCs.

In the authors' workflow: Reference gene primer amplification gave nucleated cell count estimates. The repertoire was sequenced with immunoSEQ multiplex PCR; TCRdb's copy has only in-frame clones and lacks some. That table supplies the V and J calls and clone size; D and trimming were determined from the DNA. The sample holds around 270,000 clones, approximately 86% seen once. Recruited during active infection, patients (from Seattle) were subsequently followed longitudinally. V shed 0 bases and J shed 5 bases, with 5 bases lying between them. The CDR3 is made up of 13 amino acids. Germline-derived CDR1 and CDR2 are SGDLS and YYNGEE.

Material: peripheral blood. This clonotype was sampled from a woman aged 55-69 years with COVID-19, enrolled during active disease. The chain joins TRBV9 to TRBJ2-2; no firm D call. CDR3 bases: TGTGCCAGCAGCGTAGTCGGGACCGGGGAGCTGTTTTTT. Encoded protein: CASSVVGTGELFF.